Shown below are 28 T cell receptor beta chains from a single sample sequenced in a study of cytomegalovirus exposure and HLA in healthy donors. Amplification used 60 Vbeta primers and 13 Jbeta primers. The table came from immunoSEQ multiplex PCR; TCRdb's copy has only in-frame clones and leaves some out. The top ten clones hold about 1.6% of a sample with 110,000 to 150,000 clones, roughly 80% of them seen once. Material: PBMCs. These receptor sequences come from a female donor in good health and CMV-seronegative.

The rearrangement links TRBV10-3 to TRBJ2-5; 7 positions match TRBD2. The germline gives CDR1 ENHRY, CDR2 SYGVKD. J gave up 4 bases and V 0 bases, and 5 bases lay outside the gene matches. This CDR3 is built from 15 residues. CDR3 protein: CAISESLAVSETQYF. In nucleotides, the CDR3 is TGTGCCATCAGTGAGTCCCTAGCGGTGTCAGAGACCCAGTACTTC.

A note on this clone: Mismatch with germline at one junction end may stem from a read error. The chain employs TRBV5-1 and TRBJ1-2; D remains unclear. Germline V gene sequence: CDR1 SGHRS, CDR2 YFSETQ. The CDR3 consists of 14 residues. This CDR3 is CATSTGMAVYGYTF. In DNA, the CDR3 is TGCGCCACCAGCACCGGGATGGCCGTATATGGCTACACCTTC.

This chain uses TRBV13 with TRBJ2-3; the D is unclear. The CDR3 sequence is 15 residues long. Trimming removed 4 bases from V and 2 bases from J, with 13 bases in between. Per the germline V gene, CDR1 is PRHDT and CDR2 is FYEKMQ (reference sequence). CDR3 bases: TGTGCCAGCAGCTCCCTTGAACTTGACACAGATACGCAGTATTTT. Translation gives CASSSLELDTDTQYF.

This clone was seen a single time. DNA for the CDR3: TGTGCCAGTAGTATGGGTCGGGACACCGGGGAGCTGTTTTTT. It translates to CASSMGRDTGELFF. The chain carries TRBV19 and TRBJ2-2; D gene unclear. The CDR3 spans 14 residues. CDR1 and CDR2 (germline): LNHDA, SQIVND (reference sequence). With 3 bases removed from V and 3 bases from J, the gap between germline ends came to 8 bases.

The chain joins TRBV28 to TRBJ2-5; D might be TRBD2 (6 bases). Germline lookup yields CDR1 MDHEN and CDR2 SYDVKM. The CDR3 totals 13 residues. Trimming removed 5 bases at V and 4 bases at J, with 11 bases between. CDR3 region: CASSPSGSETQYF. CDR3 sequence (DNA): TGTGCCAGCAGTCCGAGCGGGTCAGAGACCCAGTACTTC. The variable domain in full, completed from reference TRBV28 and TRBJ2-5, reads DVKVTQSSRYLVKRTGEKVFLECVQDMDHENMFWYRQDPGLGLRLIYFSYDVKMKEKGDIPEGYSVSREKKERFSLILESASTNQTSMYLCASSPSGSETQYFGPGTRLLVL.

This chain joins TRBV9 and TRBJ1-3; 7 bases map to TRBD1. CDR1 SGDLS and CDR2 YYNGEE come from the germline V gene. The V gene end was trimmed by 2 bases and the J gene end by 7 bases; junction bases not matched to a gene: 6. This CDR3 contains 14 residues. The CDR3 nucleotides are TGTGCCAGCAGCGTCTCCGGGACAGATAACACCATATATTTT. This sequence encodes CASSVSGTDNTIYF.

This clone has only one observation. The chain carries TRBV9 and TRBJ2-1; D not resolved. The V end was cut by 2 bases, the J end by 5 bases, with 8 bases between. Germline V gene lookup returns CDR1 SGDLS and CDR2 YYNGEE. The CDR3 contains 13 residues. The CDR3 DNA follows: TGTGCCAGCAGCGTGCGGCTAGACAATGAGCAGTTCTTC. Translating gives CASSVRLDNEQFF.

The chain uses TRBV19 and TRBJ2-7, with TRBD1 matching over 8 bases. CDR3 size: 15 residues. V was pared by 5 bases and J by 2 bases, with 8 bases of the junction left unmatched. Germline V gives CDR1 LNHDA, CDR2 SQIVND (reference sequence). The CDR3 DNA is TGTGCCAGTAGTTTCCGGACAGGGTCCGCCTACGAGCAGTACTTC. Amino acid sequence: CASSFRTGSAYEQYF.

V gene TRBV12-5 combines with J gene TRBJ2-3; D is unresolved. Trimming stripped 6 bases from V and 0 bases from J, with 7 bases between. This CDR3 has 13 residues. From germline, CDR1 is LGHNT and CDR2 FRNRAP. This chain's CDR3 is CASGAPSTDTQYF. CDR3 bases: TGTGCTAGTGGAGCTCCTAGCACAGATACGCAGTATTTT.

The V and J genes are TRBV29-1 and TRBJ2-7, with a tentative D call TRBD1 (6 bases). This CDR3 contains 13 residues. V was clipped by 5 bases and J by 4 bases, with 15 bases between them. The germline gives CDR1 SQVTM, CDR2 ANQGSEA. The CDR3 bases are TGCAGCGTTACTAGGGACACCTTATACGAGCAGTACTTC. It codes for CSVTRDTLYEQYF.

The chain combines TRBV5-4 with TRBJ1-2; no definite D call. The CDR3 runs 11 residues. The germline V and J ends were trimmed by 7 bases and 8 bases, with 12 bases remaining between them. Germline CDR1 and CDR2: SGHNT and YYREEE (reference sequence). CDR3 nucleotide sequence: TGTGCCAGCTTAGGAGGAGGCGGCTACACCTTC. Translation gives CASLGGGGYTF.

The chain couples TRBV6-5 to TRBJ1-4, with TRBD1 matching over 7 bases. The V gene's germline CDR1 is MNHEY and CDR2 SVGAGI. Losses at the gene ends were 5 bases for V and 7 bases for J; bases not matched to a gene: 7. The CDR3 has 14 residues. CDR3 bases: TGTGCCAGCAGTCCCGGGACAGCTGTTGAAAAACTGTTTTTT. This codes for CASSPGTAVEKLFF.

The CDR3 loop is CASSFLGGFDEQYF. In DNA, the CDR3 is TGTGCCAGCAGTTTCCTAGGGGGTTTCGACGAGCAGTACTTC. J is TRBJ2-5 and V is TRBV6-5; TRBD1 is a possible D gene (6 bases). The DNA end lines up better with TRBJ2-7; the J call may be wrong. The CDR3 loop spans 14 amino acids. Per germline, CDR1 MNHEY and CDR2 SVGAGI.

V is TRBV29-1 and J is TRBJ2-7, with 10 bases identical to TRBD1. The V gene end was trimmed by 4 bases and the J gene end by 5 bases; junction bases not matched to a gene: 17. The germline gives CDR1 SQVTM, CDR2 ANQGSEA. CDR3 size: 17 residues. CDR3: CSVGPGQGWGGKDEQYF. For the CDR3, the DNA is TGCAGCGTTGGCCCGGGACAGGGGTGGGGGGGGAAGGACGAGCAGTACTTC.

The chain employs TRBV6-1 and TRBJ1-2; 10 positions agree with TRBD1. The CDR3 runs 16 residues. J lost 4 bases, V lost 4 bases, and 9 bases had no gene match. Germline assignment: CDR1 MNHNS and CDR2 SASEGT. The DNA of the CDR3 is TGTGCCAGCAGTGCCCCGGGACAGGGGCCTAGCTATGGCTACACCTTC. This translates into CASSAPGQGPSYGYTF.

V usage is TRBV27 and J usage is TRBJ1-2; TRBD1 matches 8 bases. Trimming removed 3 bases from V and 4 bases from J; junction bases left unmatched: 1. The CDR3 has 13 amino acids. Per the germline V gene, CDR1 is MNHEY and CDR2 is SMNVEV (reference sequence). Written as DNA, the CDR3 is TGTGCCAGCAGTTTTGACAGGGGCTATGGCTACACCTTC. This gives the protein CASSFDRGYGYTF.

The chain carries TRBV5-3 and TRBJ1-4; perhaps TRBD1 as D (6 bases). TRBV5-3 belongs to the ORF category, with a function that is uncertain. V was clipped by 4 bases and J by 4 bases, with 8 bases between them. The CDR3 length is 13 residues. In DNA form, the CDR3 reads TGTGCCAGAAGCCAACAGGGTAATGAAAAACTGTTTTTT. It yields the protein CARSQQGNEKLFF.

The V gene is TRBV27, the J gene TRBJ2-7, with D possibly matching TRBD1 (6 bases). The CDR3 spans 15 residues. The V gene lost 6 bases and the J gene lost 0 bases, with 15 bases spanning the gap. Looked up from germline, CDR1 is MNHEY and CDR2 is SMNVEV (reference sequence). The CDR3 DNA reads TGTGCCAGCAGCTCCGACAGGCGAATCTCCTACGAGCAGTACTTC. It encodes CASSSDRRISYEQYF.

The gene calls are TRBV30 and TRBJ1-2, with 8 bases matching TRBD1. V shed 4 bases, J shed 1 base, and the junction held 8 bases outside the gene matches. CDR1 and CDR2 from the germline V gene are GTSNPN and SVGIG (reference sequence). This CDR3 spans 15 amino acids. The CDR3 DNA sequence: TGTGCCTGGAACCGGGACAGGACCCTTAACTATGGCTACACCTTC. Translation: CAWNRDRTLNYGYTF.

The rearrangement uses TRBV27 and TRBJ2-7; TRBD2 agrees at 7 bases. CDR1 is MNHEY and CDR2 is SMNVEV in the germline V gene (reference sequence). After removal of 5 bases from V and 5 bases from J, the junction contained 15 bases not matched to a gene. The CDR3 covers 16 residues. CDR3 amino acids: CASSLTGRAWTNEQYF. The CDR3 coding sequence is TGTGCCAGCAGTCTAACGGGGAGGGCCTGGACTAACGAGCAGTACTTC.

The count of this clone is one. V and J are TRBV27 and TRBJ2-7, with 10 positions matching TRBD1. V lost 5 bases to trimming and J lost 2 bases; unmatched junction nucleotides: 18. The CDR3 contains 19 residues. Germline V gene data show CDR1 as MNHEY and CDR2 as SMNVEV (reference sequence). The CDR3 region is CASSPYAPGQGISPYEQYF. In nucleotides, the CDR3 is TGTGCCAGCAGTCCCTATGCCCCGGGACAGGGGATTTCCCCCTACGAGCAGTACTTC.

The chain couples TRBV28 to TRBJ2-5, with no clear D. Trimming shortened V by 7 bases and J by 4 bases, and 7 bases separated the two germline ends. The CDR3 has 11 amino acids. Germline V gene lookup returns CDR1 MDHEN and CDR2 SYDVKM. CDR3 residues: CASTSRETQYF. In DNA, the CDR3 is TGTGCCAGCACCTCGCGAGAGACCCAGTACTTC.

The V and J genes are TRBV11-3 and TRBJ1-2; D remains unclear. This CDR3 comprises 14 residues. Germline CDR1 SGHNT, CDR2 YENEEA. The germline V and J ends were trimmed by 1 base and 2 bases, with 8 bases remaining between them. CDR3 nucleotide sequence: TGTGCCAGCAGCTTAGGCTCTATCAACTATGGCTACACCTTC. This codes for CASSLGSINYGYTF.

This clone was seen once. V usage is TRBV6-1 and J usage is TRBJ1-2; D perhaps matches TRBD1 (5 bases). Germline V gene lookup returns CDR1 MNHNS and CDR2 SASEGT. The CDR3 contains 14 residues. V lost 4 bases and J lost 6, with 15 bases in between. CDR3 loop: CASSAGGNGDGYTF. In DNA, the CDR3 is TGTGCCAGCAGTGCGGGGGGTAATGGGGATGGCTACACCTTC.

The rearrangement uses TRBV15 and TRBJ2-5; weak D call: TRBD2 (5 bases). The J call is uncertain, as TRBJ2-7 better fits the DNA end. The CDR3 consists of 14 residues. Looked up from germline, CDR1 is LNHNV and CDR2 is YYDKDF (reference sequence). The CDR3: CATSRDEGTYEQYF. DNA for the CDR3: TGTGCCACCAGCAGAGACGAGGGCACCTACGAGCAGTACTTC.

This clone was detected only a few times. The chain links TRBV10-2 to TRBJ1-1; 8 nucleotides agree with TRBD1. Germline loops: CDR1 WSHSY, CDR2 SAAADI. V was pared by 6 bases and J by 1 base, with 10 bases of the junction left unmatched. The CDR3 sequence is 16 residues long. CDR3 sequence: CASRPRQGLKNTEAFF. As DNA, the CDR3 is TGCGCCAGCAGGCCTAGACAGGGGCTCAAGAACACTGAAGCTTTCTTT.

V and J are TRBV5-1 and TRBJ2-5; TRBD2 matches at 10 bases. The DNA matches TRBJ2-7 better at its end, which makes the J call doubtful. Germline CDR1 and CDR2: SGHRS and YFSETQ. The CDR3 consists of 15 residues. DNA for the CDR3: TGCGCCAGTTTCTCCGGGACTAGCGCAACCTACGAGCAGTACTTC. It yields the protein CASFSGTSATYEQYF.

V gene TRBV6-5 combines with J gene TRBJ2-3, with no clear D. Germline-derived CDR1 and CDR2 are MNHEY and SVGAGI. V was pared by 3 bases and J by 0 bases, with 7 bases between. The CDR3 runs 14 residues. CDR3 in amino acids: CASSYGGSTDTQYF. CDR3 in DNA: TGTGCCAGCAGTTATGGCGGTAGCACAGATACGCAGTATTTT.